This T cell receptor beta chain was documented in a study of blood T cell repertoires in COVID-19. About the research overall: T cells, B-cell-depleted T cells, or PBMCs provided the cDNA or gDNA that served as material.

Generated by immunoSEQ multiplex PCR, the TCRdb table keeps only in-frame clones and is missing some. The repertoire holds roughly 13,000 clones, with 75% to 90% as singletons. Germline CDR1 reads SGHTS; CDR2 reads YDEGEE. The CDR3 spans 18 residues. Losses at the gene ends were 0 bases for V and 5 bases for J; bases not matched to a gene: 10. Sequencing was carried out using peripheral blood. The receptor was isolated from a human donor in a cohort sampled during active COVID-19. The chain uses TRBV5-8 and TRBJ2-5, with 13 bases matching TRBD2. The DNA of the CDR3 is TGTGCCAGCAGCTTGGATGGGACTAGCGGGATATCAACGGAGACCCAGTACTTC. It yields the protein CASSLDGTSGISTETQYF.